The clone carrying this T cell receptor (beta chain) appeared once. What it recognizes is unknown. This entry belongs to a study of shared clonotypes between healthy human individuals. Study findings and constraints: All-four-donor shared clonotypes had higher generation probabilities than non-shared clonotypes did.

Sequenced by immunoSEQ multiplex PCR; TCRdb stores in-frame clones only, minus some. The sample holds about 1.5 million clones, roughly 96% seen once. The clonotype comes from a man aged 30 to 45 in good health. What was sequenced was naive CD4+ T cells sorted from blood. The subset here: CD45RA+ positively selected.

Here the CDR3 reads CASSLFGQASTDTQYF. The CDR3 nucleotides are TGCGCCAGCAGCTTGTTTGGGCAAGCTAGCACAGATACGCAGTATTTT. V gene TRBV5-1 combines with J gene TRBJ2-3; no reliable D call. Germline CDR1 is SGHRS and CDR2 is YFSETQ. The CDR3 spans 16 residues. V dropped 1 base and J dropped 0 bases, with 12 bases sitting between them. The entire variable domain, with the rest obtained from reference TRBV5-1 and TRBJ2-3, is as follows: KAGVTQTPRYLIKTRGQQVTLSCSPISGHRSVSWYQQTPGQGLQFLFEYFSETQRNKGNFPGRFSGRQFSNSRSEMNVSTLELGDSALYLCASSLFGQASTDTQYFGPGTRLTVL.